This TCR beta chain is from a study of CD8+CD57+ T cells in acquired aplastic anemia. The use of genomic DNA as template underpinned the TCR beta VDJ and CDR3 profiling. Via MiXCR, TCRdb re-called the reads, giving one row per CDR3 protein. The sample consists of just over 150,000 distinct CDR3 sequences, about 48% of them appearing once. With 10 bases removed from V and 4 bases from J, the gap between germline ends came to 16 bases. From germline, CDR1 is ENHRY and CDR2 SYGVKD. CDR3 length: 14 residues. Overall study results and limits: Between patients and controls, CD8+ Simpson's diversity did not vary significantly. Sharing between patients and controls was observed for over 25 CD8+ CDR3 sequences.

Details on this clonotype: Its antigen remains unidentified. With a much larger clone just one base away, this may be a read error.

The patients chosen for sequencing had shown expansion of CD8+CD57+ cells (detected by flow cytometry). Blood sampling was performed on the patients, and none of them had received therapy by then. Sequenced material: sorted CD4+, CD8+, or CD8+CD57+ T cells (not recorded which) from PBMCs. The chain has TRBV10-3 and TRBJ2-2, with a possible D match to TRBD1 (5 bases). This TCR was recovered from a human donor with aplastic anemia. The DNA of the CDR3 is TGTGCCAACTCAGGGCCGACGAGCACCGGGGAGCTGTTTTTT. Protein: CANSGPTSTGELFF.